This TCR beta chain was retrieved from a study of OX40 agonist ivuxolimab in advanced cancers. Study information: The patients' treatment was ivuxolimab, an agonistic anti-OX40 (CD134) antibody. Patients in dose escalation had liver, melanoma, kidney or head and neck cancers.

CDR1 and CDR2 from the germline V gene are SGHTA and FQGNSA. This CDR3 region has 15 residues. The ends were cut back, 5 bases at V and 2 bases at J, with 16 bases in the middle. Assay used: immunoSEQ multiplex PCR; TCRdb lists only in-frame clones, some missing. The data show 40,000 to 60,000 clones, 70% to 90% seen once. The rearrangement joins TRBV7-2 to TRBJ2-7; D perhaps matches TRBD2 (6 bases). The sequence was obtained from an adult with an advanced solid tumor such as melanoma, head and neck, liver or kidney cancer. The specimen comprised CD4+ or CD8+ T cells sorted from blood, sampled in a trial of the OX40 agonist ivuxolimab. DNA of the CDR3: TGTGCCAGCAGCGAGAGGCGGGGCAGGGCCTACGAGCAGTACTTC. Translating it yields CASSERRGRAYEQYF.